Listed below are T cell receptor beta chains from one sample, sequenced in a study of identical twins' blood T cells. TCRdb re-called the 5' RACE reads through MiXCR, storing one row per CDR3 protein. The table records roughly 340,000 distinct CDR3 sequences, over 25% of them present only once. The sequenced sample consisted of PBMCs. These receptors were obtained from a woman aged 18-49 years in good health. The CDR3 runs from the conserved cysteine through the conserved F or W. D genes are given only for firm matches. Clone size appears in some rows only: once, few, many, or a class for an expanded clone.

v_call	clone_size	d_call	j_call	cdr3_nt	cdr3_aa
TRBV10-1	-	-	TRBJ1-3	TGCGCCAGCAGTGACCGCGGAGTATCTGGAAACACCATATATTTT	CASSDRGVSGNTIYF
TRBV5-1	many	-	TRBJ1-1	TGTGCCAGCAGCTTGGGCAGCACTGAAGCTTTCTTT	CASSLGSTEAFF
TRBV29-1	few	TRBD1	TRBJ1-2	TGCAGCGTTGTCGGGGGTACAGGGGGCCCTTCTAACTATGGCTACACCTTC	CSVVGGTGGPSNYGYTF
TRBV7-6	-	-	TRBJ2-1	TGTGCCAGCAGCTTAGGAGTCGACTACTCCTACAATGAGCAGTTCTTC	CASSLGVDYSYNEQFF
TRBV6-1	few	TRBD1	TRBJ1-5	TGTGCCACCCTGGGACAGCCCAATCAGCCCCAGCATTTT	CATLGQPNQPQHF
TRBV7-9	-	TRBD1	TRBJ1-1	TGTGCCAGCAGCTTAGGGTTTTCAACCCCCGGACAGGGACGTAACCCTGAAGCTTTCTTT	CASSLGFSTPGQGRNPEAFF
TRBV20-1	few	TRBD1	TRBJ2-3	TGCAGTGCTAGGAGGACAGGGTTCACAGATACGCAGTATTTT	CSARRTGFTDTQYF
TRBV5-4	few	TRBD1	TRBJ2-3	TGTGCCGTCGGTGGGACAGGGGGCGCAGATACGCAGTATTTT	CAVGGTGGADTQYF
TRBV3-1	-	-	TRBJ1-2	TGTGCCAGCAGCCAGTTCCAGGTGGATAGGAATGGCTACACCTTC	CASSQFQVDRNGYTF
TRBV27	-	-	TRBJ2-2	TGTGCCAGCAGTTTATATCGCCCCTATGGTAACACCGGGGAGCTGTTTTTT	CASSLYRPYGNTGELFF
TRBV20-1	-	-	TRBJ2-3	TGCAGTGCTTCGAGAGATACGCAGTATTTT	CSASRDTQYF
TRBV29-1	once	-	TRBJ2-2	TGCAGCGGGAACAGGGGAGGCACCGGGGAGCTGTTTTTT	CSGNRGGTGELFF
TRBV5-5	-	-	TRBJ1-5	TGTGCCAGCAGCACGACCCCTGATCAGCCCCAGCATTTT	CASSTTPDQPQHF
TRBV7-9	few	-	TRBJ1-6	TGTGCCAGTCTAACGGACCTGGCGAGGTCACCCCTCCACTTT	CASLTDLARSPLHF
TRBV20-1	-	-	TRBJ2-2	TGCAGTGCTAGAGAGGGAAGGGGTACTGCTGCCGGGGAGCTGTTTTTT	CSAREGRGTAAGELFF
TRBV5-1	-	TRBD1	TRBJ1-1	TGCGCCAGCAGCTTGTCGGGACAGGGAACCCGTCGGGCTTTCTTT	CASSLSGQGTRRAFF
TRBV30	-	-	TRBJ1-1	TGTGCCTGGAGTTCCGTCTCCAGGAACACTGAAGCTTTCTTT	CAWSSVSRNTEAFF
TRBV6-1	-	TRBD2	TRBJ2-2	TGTGCCGGCAGTCCCGGGACTAGCGGGCCCAACACCGGGGAGCTGTTTTTT	CAGSPGTSGPNTGELFF
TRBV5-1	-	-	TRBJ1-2	TGCGCCAGCACCTACAGAGACAACTATGGCTACACCTTC	CASTYRDNYGYTF